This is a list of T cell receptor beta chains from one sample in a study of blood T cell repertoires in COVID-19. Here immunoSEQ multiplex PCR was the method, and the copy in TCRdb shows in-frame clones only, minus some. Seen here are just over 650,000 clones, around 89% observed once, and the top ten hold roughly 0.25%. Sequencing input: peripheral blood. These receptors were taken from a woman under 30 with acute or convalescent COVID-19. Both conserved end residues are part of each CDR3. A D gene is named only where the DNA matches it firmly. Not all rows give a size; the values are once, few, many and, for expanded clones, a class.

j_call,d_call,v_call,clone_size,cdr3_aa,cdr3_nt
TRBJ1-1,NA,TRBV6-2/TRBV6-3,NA,CASSPLLVTEAFF,TGTGCCAGCAGCCCCTTACTTGTCACTGAAGCTTTCTTT
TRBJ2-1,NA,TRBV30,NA,CAWERQGRHNEQFF,TGTGCCTGGGAGAGGCAGGGGCGACACAATGAGCAGTTCTTC
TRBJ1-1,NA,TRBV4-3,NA,CASSQGGGIISEAFF,TGCGCCAGCAGCCAAGGGGGAGGGATTATCTCTGAAGCTTTCTTT
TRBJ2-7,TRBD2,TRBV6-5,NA,CASTGGGRSYEQYF,TGTGCCAGCACGGGGGGAGGCCGATCCTACGAGCAGTACTTC
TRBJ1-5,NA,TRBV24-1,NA,CATSDRDQPQHF,TGTGCCACCAGTGACCGCGATCAGCCCCAGCATTTT
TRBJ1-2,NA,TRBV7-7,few,CASSFLTGGYTF,TGTGCCAGCAGCTTCTTGACTGGGGGCTACACCTTC
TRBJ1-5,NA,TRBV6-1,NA,CASSESGRQPQHF,TGTGCCAGCAGTGAATCCGGTCGTCAGCCCCAGCATTTT
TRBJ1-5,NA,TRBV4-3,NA,CASSQTVNGQPQHF,TGCGCCAGCAGCCAGACAGTAAATGGTCAGCCCCAGCATTTT
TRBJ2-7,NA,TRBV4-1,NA,CASSFDYSYEQYF,TGCGCCAGCAGCTTTGACTATTCCTACGAGCAGTACTTC
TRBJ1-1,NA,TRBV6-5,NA,CASTPGFRNTEAFF,TGTGCCAGCACTCCAGGGTTTAGGAACACTGAAGCTTTCTTT
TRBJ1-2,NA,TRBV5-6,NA,CASSRRAYYGYTF,TGTGCCAGCAGCCGGAGGGCTTACTATGGCTACACCTTC
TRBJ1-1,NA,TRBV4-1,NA,CASSQVWDNMNTEAFF,TGCGCCAGCAGCCAGGTGTGGGACAACATGAACACTGAAGCTTTCTTT
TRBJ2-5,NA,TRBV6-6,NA,CASRHRQGETQYF,TGTGCCAGCAGACACAGGCAAGGGGAGACCCAGTACTTC
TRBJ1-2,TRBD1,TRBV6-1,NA,CASSEVGQPYYGYTF,TGTGCCAGCAGTGAAGTGGGACAGCCTTACTATGGCTACACCTTC
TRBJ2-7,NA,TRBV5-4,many,CASKTSGGTGEQYF,TGTGCCAGCAAGACGTCGGGGGGCACCGGGGAGCAGTACTTC
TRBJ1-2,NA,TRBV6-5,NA,CASSPDGGFGYTF,TGTGCCAGCAGCCCCGACGGGGGGTTTGGCTACACCTTC
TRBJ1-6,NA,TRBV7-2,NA,CASSITVLDGPLSLHF,TGTGCCAGCAGTATTACAGTACTTGATGGCCCCCTATCCCTCCACTTT
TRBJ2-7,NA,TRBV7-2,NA,CASSLEPFYYEQYF,TGTGCCAGCAGCTTAGAGCCCTTCTACTACGAGCAGTACTTC
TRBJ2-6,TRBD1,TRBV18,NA,CASSPGQALSGANVLTF,TGTGCCAGCTCACCGGGACAGGCCCTCTCTGGGGCCAACGTCCTGACTTTC
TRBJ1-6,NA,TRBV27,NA,CASSEGNSPLHF,TGTGCCAGCAGTGAGGGTAATTCACCCCTCCACTTT
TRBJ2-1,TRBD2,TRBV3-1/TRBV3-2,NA,CASRLGLAVTNEQFF,TGTGCCAGCCGACTTGGACTAGCGGTTACGAATGAGCAGTTCTTC
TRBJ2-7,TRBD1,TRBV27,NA,CASSFLSGTGRPYEQYF,TGTGCCAGCAGTTTCCTCAGCGGGACAGGGAGACCCTACGAGCAGTACTTC
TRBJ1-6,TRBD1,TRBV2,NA,CASSPGQWSSYNSPLHF,TGTGCCAGCAGTCCGGGACAGTGGAGCTCCTATAATTCACCCCTCCACTTT
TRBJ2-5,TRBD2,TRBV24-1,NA,CATSGISGGQETQYF,TGTGCCACCAGTGGAATTAGCGGGGGACAAGAGACCCAGTACTTC
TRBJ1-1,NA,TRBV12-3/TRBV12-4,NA,CASSLGVEAFF,TGTGCCAGCAGTTTAGGAGTTGAAGCTTTCTTT
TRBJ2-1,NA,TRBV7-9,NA,CASRLRTDHNEQFF,TGTGCCAGCAGACTAAGGACTGACCACAATGAGCAGTTCTTC
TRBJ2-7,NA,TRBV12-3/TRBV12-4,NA,CASSITRREQYF,TGTGCCAGCAGCATCACGCGGCGGGAGCAGTACTTC
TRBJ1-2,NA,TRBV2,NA,CASSGDRSSYGYTF,TGTGCCAGCAGTGGCGACAGGAGTTCCTATGGCTACACCTTC
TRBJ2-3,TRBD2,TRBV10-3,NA,CAISGGTTSTDTQYF,TGTGCCATCAGTGGCGGGACTACCAGCACAGATACGCAGTATTTT
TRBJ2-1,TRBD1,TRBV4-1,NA,CASSQDSGGNDEQFF,TGCGCCAGCAGCCAAGATTCAGGGGGAAACGATGAGCAGTTCTTC
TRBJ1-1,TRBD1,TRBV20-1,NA,CSAPSGGRAFF,TGCAGTGCTCCATCAGGGGGCCGCGCTTTCTTT
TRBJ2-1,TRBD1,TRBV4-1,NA,CASSQTGTGTMSEQFF,TGCGCCAGCAGCCAAACCGGGACAGGTACAATGAGTGAGCAGTTCTTC
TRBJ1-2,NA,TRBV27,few,CASSNREYGYTF,TGTGCCAGCAGTAACAGGGAGTATGGCTACACCTTC
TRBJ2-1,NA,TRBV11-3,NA,CASSLDNRGPNNEQFF,TGTGCCAGCAGCTTAGACAATCGCGGCCCAAACAATGAGCAGTTCTTC
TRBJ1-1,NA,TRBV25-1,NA,CASIPEGGSRAFF,TGTGCCAGCATCCCAGAAGGAGGTAGTCGAGCTTTCTTT
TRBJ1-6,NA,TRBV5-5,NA,CASSPGVDRGGSPLHF,TGTGCCAGCAGCCCGGGGGTGGATAGGGGCGGCTCACCCCTCCACTTT
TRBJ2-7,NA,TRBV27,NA,CASSLGSSLDEQYF,TGTGCCAGCAGTTTAGGCTCGTCGTTGGACGAGCAGTACTTC
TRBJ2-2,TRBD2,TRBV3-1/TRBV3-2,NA,CASSHQRLAGNTGELFF,TGTGCCAGCAGCCATCAGAGACTAGCGGGAAACACCGGGGAGCTGTTTTTT
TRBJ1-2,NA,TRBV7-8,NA,CASSSVGGTNYGYTF,TGTGCCAGCAGCTCAGTAGGAGGGACTAACTATGGCTACACCTTC
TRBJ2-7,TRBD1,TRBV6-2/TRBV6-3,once,CASSSTGYEQYF,TGTGCCAGCAGCTCGACAGGGTACGAGCAGTACTTC
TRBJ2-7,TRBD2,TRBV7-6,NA,CASSLAEASGGHYEQYF,TGTGCCAGCAGCTTAGCAGAGGCCAGCGGGGGTCACTACGAGCAGTACTTC
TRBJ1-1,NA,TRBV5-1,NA,CASSTLGGGTEAFF,TGCGCCAGCAGCACCTTGGGGGGTGGCACTGAAGCTTTCTTT
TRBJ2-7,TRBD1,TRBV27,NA,CASSLSTGLYEQYF,TGTGCCAGCAGTTTATCGACAGGGCTCTACGAGCAGTACTTC
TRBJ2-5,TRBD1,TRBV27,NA,CASSLWAGGETQYF,TGTGCCAGCAGTTTATGGGCAGGGGGCGAGACCCAGTACTTC
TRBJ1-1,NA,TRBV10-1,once,CASNGLMNTEAFF,TGCGCCAGTAACGGACTTATGAACACTGAAGCTTTCTTT
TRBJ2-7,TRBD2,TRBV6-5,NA,CASVPGLASDEQYF,TGTGCCAGCGTCCCGGGACTAGCGTCCGACGAGCAGTACTTC
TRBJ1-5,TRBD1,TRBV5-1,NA,CASSLDRGRNQPQHF,TGCGCCAGCAGCTTGGACAGGGGAAGAAATCAGCCCCAGCATTTT
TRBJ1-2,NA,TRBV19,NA,CASSISANPGLNGYTF,TGTGCCAGTAGTATATCGGCGAATCCAGGACTAAATGGCTACACCTTC
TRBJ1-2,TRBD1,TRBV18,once,CASSGGQGYGYTF,TGTGCCAGCTCAGGCGGACAGGGATATGGCTACACCTTC
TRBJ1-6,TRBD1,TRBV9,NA,CASSVGTGDSPLHF,TGTGCCAGCAGCGTAGGGACAGGTGATTCACCCCTCCACTTT
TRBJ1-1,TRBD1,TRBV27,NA,CASRRDRMNTEAFF,TGTGCCAGCAGACGGGACAGGATGAACACTGAAGCTTTCTTT
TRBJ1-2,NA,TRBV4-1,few,CASSQDVGTVYGYTF,TGCGCCAGCAGCCAAGATGTAGGCACAGTGTATGGCTACACCTTC
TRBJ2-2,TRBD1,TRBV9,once,CASSVGLRQGLNTGELFF,TGTGCCAGCAGCGTAGGTCTGAGACAGGGCTTGAACACCGGGGAGCTGTTTTTT
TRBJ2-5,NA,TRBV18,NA,CASSGGRFQETQYF,TGTGCCAGCTCGGGGGGACGGTTCCAAGAGACCCAGTACTTC
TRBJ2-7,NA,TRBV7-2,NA,CASSLGSGEAYEQYF,TGTGCCAGCAGCTTAGGAAGCGGAGAAGCCTACGAGCAGTACTTC